The 21 T cell receptor beta chains listed next were all sequenced from one sample in a study of blood T cells in healthy people across ages. PCR was performed a second time for 7 to 11 cycles using a sample-barcoded 5' primer and a J-beta primer mix. Each CDR3 protein is one row after TCRdb ran MiXCR on the 5' RACE reads. This sample has about 640,000 distinct CDR3 sequences, with less than 35% found just once. Sequencing used blood. These receptors were taken from a woman of 80 years or more in good health.

This clonotype was detected ten times or more. This chain uses TRBV28 with TRBJ2-7; possibly TRBD1 or TRBD2 for D (6 bases each). This CDR3 contains 15 residues. The V gene lost 7 bases and the J gene lost 5 bases, with 21 bases spanning the gap. Germline CDR1 reads MDHEN; CDR2 reads SYDVKM. The CDR3 reads CASNSLGGGENEQYF. For the CDR3, the DNA is TGTGCCAGCAATTCGCTAGGGGGAGGAGAGAACGAGCAGTACTTC.

There are a few counts of this clonotype. This chain uses TRBV11-2 with TRBJ2-1; D not certain. The length of the CDR3 is 16 residues. The V and J ends lost 0 bases and 0 bases respectively, with 9 bases between them. Germline assignment: CDR1 SGHAT and CDR2 FQNNGV. In DNA form, the CDR3 reads TGTGCCAGCAGCTTAGACCTTCCGAGCTCCTACAATGAGCAGTTCTTC. Translated: CASSLDLPSSYNEQFF.

As regards this clonotype: A read error may explain this, as a much larger clone is one base away. V and J are TRBV20-1 and TRBJ2-5; possibly TRBD1 for D (7 bases). Trimming removed 3 bases at V and 1 base at J, with 18 bases between. The CDR3 is 16 amino acids. The germline gives CDR1 DFQATT, CDR2 SNEGSKA (reference sequence). As DNA, the CDR3 is TGCAGTGCTAGTGATCCCAGGGGGGCATTCCAAGAGACCCAGTACTTC. Translating gives CSASDPRGAFQETQYF.

This clonotype was found many times. CDR3 amino acids: CASSQVDRTAEQYF. The DNA for the CDR3 is TGCGCCAGCAGCCAAGTTGATAGGACAGCCGAGCAGTACTTC. This chain links TRBV4-3 with TRBJ2-7; possible D gene TRBD1, 6 bases. With 1 base removed from V and 6 bases from J, the gap between germline ends came to 13 bases. This CDR3 comprises 14 residues. The germline CDR1 and CDR2 sequences are LGHNA and YSLEER.

On this clonotype itself: This may come from a read error, since a much larger clone is one base off. The genes are TRBV5-1 and TRBJ2-7, with 10 positions matching TRBD2. This CDR3 spans 16 amino acids. Germline loops: CDR1 SGHRS, CDR2 YFSETQ. CDR3 coding DNA: TGCGCCAACAGCTTGGGAATAGCGGGGGGATCCTACGAGCAGTACTTC. It codes for CANSLGIAGGSYEQYF.

This clonotype turned up a few times. CDR3 sequence reads: CASSLEGWGYEQYF. The DNA of the CDR3 is TGTGCCAGCAGCTTAGAGGGGTGGGGCTACGAGCAGTACTTC. The chain is built from TRBV7-6 and TRBJ2-7, with D possibly matching TRBD1 (5 bases). The V gene lost 1 base and the J gene lost 3 bases, with 10 bases spanning the gap. The CDR3 runs to 14 residues. Germline V gene lookup returns CDR1 SGHVS and CDR2 FNYEAQ.

The rearrangement joins TRBV7-2 to TRBJ2-5; D might be TRBD1 (5 bases). The germline V gene has CDR1 SGHTA and CDR2 FQGNSA. This CDR3 has 13 residues. V was clipped by 5 bases and J by 4 bases, with 11 bases between them. CDR3 nucleotide sequence: TGTGCCAGCAGCCAAGGGGTGGGAGAGACCCAGTACTTC. Its translation is CASSQGVGETQYF.

This clonotype was counted many times. CDR3 sequence reads: CASSRDRFSGYTF. CDR3 DNA: TGTGCCAGCAGTAGAGACAGGTTTTCTGGCTACACCTTC. The chain carries TRBV27 and TRBJ1-2, with a tentative D call TRBD1 (6 bases). V was shortened by 5 bases and J by 7 bases, with 14 bases between the two germline ends. The germline V gene encodes CDR1 MNHEY and CDR2 SMNVEV (reference sequence). This CDR3 comprises 13 residues.

This clonotype showed up many times. This chain joins TRBV7-9 and TRBJ2-3, with D perhaps given as TRBD1 or TRBD2 (6 bases each). CDR3 length: 16 amino acids. Germline CDR1 SEHNR, CDR2 FQNEAQ (reference sequence). V lost 1 base and J 2 bases, leaving 13 bases between the germline ends. This chain's CDR3 is CASSLDGGGITDTQYF. CDR3 coding DNA: TGTGCCAGCAGCTTAGACGGAGGGGGGATCACAGATACGCAGTATTTT.

Comment on this clonotype: A read error is possible here, since a much larger clone lies one base away. The J gene is TRBJ2-1, the V gene TRBV6-2 or TRBV6-3; D is uncertain. The CDR3 covers 11 residues. V was cut by 2 bases and J by 13 bases, with 9 bases left in between. Germline V gives CDR1 MNHEY, CDR2 SVGEGT. CDR3 amino acids: CASSYPETQFF. CDR3 DNA: TGTGCCAGCAGTTACCCGGAGACCCAGTTCTTC.

This clonotype appeared once. The chain employs TRBV5-5 and TRBJ2-7, with D unclear. The V end was cut by 2 bases, the J end by 1 base, with 10 bases between. This CDR3 is 14 amino acids long. The germline CDR1 and CDR2 sequences are SGHKS and YYEKEE (reference sequence). The CDR3 DNA sequence: TGTGCCAGCAGCTTTTCCTGGACGTCCTACGAGCAGTACTTC. Protein product: CASSFSWTSYEQYF.

The sample holds a few counts of this clonotype. The chain combines TRBV18 with TRBJ2-4, with D tentatively TRBD1 (6 bases). Looked up from germline, CDR1 is KGHSH and CDR2 is LQKENI. Trimming removed 3 bases at V and 0 bases at J, with 9 bases between. The CDR3 contains 15 residues. CDR3 sequence (DNA): TGTGCCAGCTCACCGGACAGCATAGCCAAAAACATTCAGTACTTC. This sequence encodes CASSPDSIAKNIQYF.

This clonotype was counted between two and nine times. Since a much larger clone is just one base distant, this may be a read error. CDR3 bases: TGTGCCAGCAGTTTGTCGATAGCGGGGGATGAGCAGTACTTC. It codes for CASSLSIAGDEQYF. The J gene is TRBJ2-5, the V gene TRBV12-3 or TRBV12-4, with TRBD2 matching over 9 bases. The CDR3 totals 14 residues. V was clipped by 3 bases and J by 11 bases; unmatched bases: 10.

This clonotype was observed many times. The rearrangement joins TRBV5-1 to TRBJ1-2; 8 positions agree with TRBD1. Germline CDR1 reads SGHRS; CDR2 reads YFSETQ. The CDR3 is made up of 13 amino acids. After removal of 2 bases from V and 8 bases from J, the junction contained 5 bases not matched to a gene. The CDR3 is CASSFEGDRGYTF. The CDR3 coding sequence is TGCGCCAGCAGCTTTGAGGGGGACAGGGGCTACACCTTC.

Ten or more counts support this clonotype. The chain recombines TRBV18 with TRBJ2-1, with D possibly TRBD1 on 5 matching bases. V was clipped by 0 bases and J by 3 bases, with 9 bases between them. This CDR3 is built from 15 residues. Germline CDR1 reads KGHSH; CDR2 reads LQKENI. The CDR3 spells CASSPPGADYNEQFF. CDR3 coding DNA: TGTGCCAGCTCACCACCAGGGGCAGACTACAATGAGCAGTTCTTC.

The V and J genes are TRBV7-8 and TRBJ2-2, with D tentatively TRBD1 (5 bases). Trimming took off 1 base at V and 1 base at J, with 10 bases between the two ends. The CDR3 spans 16 residues. Germline V gene lookup returns CDR1 SGHVS and CDR2 FQNEAQ. CDR3: CASSLGAGMNTGELFF. DNA of the CDR3: TGTGCCAGCAGCTTAGGGGCAGGGATGAACACCGGGGAGCTGTTTTTT.

There are a few counts of this clonotype. This chain uses TRBV7-9 with TRBJ2-5; 11 bases align to TRBD1. Trimming cost V 5 bases and J 11 bases; bases outside gene matches: 13. Germline lookup yields CDR1 SEHNR and CDR2 FQNEAQ (reference sequence). The length of the CDR3 is 15 residues. The DNA for the CDR3 is TGTGCCAGCAGCCGAGGACAGGGGGCGAGGAATGAGCAGTACTTC. It is translated as CASSRGQGARNEQYF.

This clonotype occurred many times. CDR3 sequence: CASSPSVGTEETQYF. The DNA of the CDR3 is TGTGCCAGCAGTCCTAGTGTGGGGACGGAGGAGACCCAGTACTTC. The chain employs TRBV12-3 or TRBV12-4 and TRBJ2-5; D possibly matches TRBD1 or TRBD2 (5 bases each). CDR3 length equals 15 residues. Trimming cost V 5 bases and J 5 bases, with 18 bases left between them.

This sequence joins TRBV28 and TRBJ2-1; TRBD1 aligns across 9 bases. The end of the DNA aligns better with TRBJ2-7, so the J call may be wrong. The CDR3 has 14 amino acids. The V gene's germline CDR1 is MDHEN and CDR2 SYDVKM. This CDR3 reads CASRRGTGIYEQYF. CDR3 DNA: TGTGCCAGCAGACGGGGGACAGGGATATACGAGCAGTACTTC.

In this sample, this clonotype turned up a few times. A much larger clone is a single base away; this may be a read error. J is TRBJ2-5 and V is TRBV6-6; TRBD2 agrees at 7 bases. The J segment lost 11 bases and the V segment lost 5 bases, leaving 14 bases of the junction unmatched. This CDR3 has 14 residues. Germline CDR1 MNHNY, CDR2 SVGAGI (reference sequence). The CDR3: CASSRASGGNEQYF. CDR3 coding DNA: TGTGCCAGCAGTAGGGCTAGCGGTGGTAATGAGCAGTACTTC.

This clonotype showed up many times. The V gene is TRBV12-3 or TRBV12-4, the J gene TRBJ2-3; 7 bases are a match to TRBD1. V dropped 0 bases and J dropped 0; count of bases not matched to a gene: 6. CDR3 length equals 17 residues. The DNA for the CDR3 is TGTGCCAGCAGTTTAGCGCTCCAGGGGGTGAGCACAGATACGCAGTATTTT. Its protein is CASSLALQGVSTDTQYF.